In this sample, the clone carrying this T cell receptor beta chain turned up many times. The sample is drawn from a study of T cells in Graves' hyperthyroidism and ophthalmopathy. Researchers amplified the TCR beta CDR3 regions from RNA transcripts. TCR CDR3 underwent first-round RT-PCR with the HTBI primer set. TCRdb re-analysed the multiplex PCR reads in MiXCR, keeping a single row per CDR3 protein. Among roughly 350,000 distinct CDR3 sequences, roughly 15% were seen once, and the ten largest hold approximately 35%. V was clipped by 2 bases and J by 4 bases, with 7 bases between them. The CDR3 loop spans 13 amino acids. The germline gives CDR1 SGHNT, CDR2 YYREEE (reference sequence).

This TCR was recovered from a woman between 40 and 55 years old with Graves' ophthalmopathy. The rearrangement uses TRBV5-4 and TRBJ1-5; no reliable D call. Sequenced sample: blood. Here the CDR3 reads CASSFGENQPQHF. The CDR3 DNA reads TGTGCCAGCAGCTTCGGTGAGAATCAGCCCCAGCATTTT.